The present TCR beta chain was sequenced within a study of cytomegalovirus exposure and HLA in healthy donors. About the research overall: From 150 million to 200 million T cells, an earlier analysis saw approximately 110 million unique TCR beta sequences. Study results and caveats: Reportedly, cytomegalovirus status was diagnosed with high sensitivity and specificity. Later examination showed HLA-associated TCR beta chains had greater clonal expansion than equally common others.

In the PCR, 60 Vbeta and 13 Jbeta primers were used. The table came from immunoSEQ multiplex PCR; TCRdb's copy has only in-frame clones and leaves some out. The top ten clones hold approximately 1.1% of a sample with just under 95,000 clones, 81% of them seen once. With 7 bases clipped from V and 5 bases from J, the junction kept 7 bases outside the gene matches. CDR1 MNHEY and CDR2 SMNVEV come from the germline V gene (reference sequence). There are 13 residues in the CDR3. Comment on this clone: What it binds is unknown.

The chain is built from TRBV27 and TRBJ2-7; TRBD1 agrees at 8 bases. Sample: PBMCs. This receptor was taken from a girl under 10 years old in good health and CMV-seropositive. Here the CDR3 DNA reads TGTGCCAGCACCGGACAGGGCGGCAACGAGCAGTACTTC. As protein: CASTGQGGNEQYF.